What follows are 26 T cell receptor beta chains derived from one specimen sequenced in a study of T cell responses to AZD1222 COVID-19 vaccine. TCRdb keeps only in-frame clones here, not all; method: immunoSEQ multiplex PCR. Here the sample spans roughly 92,000 clones, around 90% being singletons. The source material was peripheral blood, sampled on day 0 of AZD1222 vaccination. All receptors derive from an adult in good health.

This chain links TRBV12-3 or TRBV12-4 with TRBJ2-3, with 7 bases that match TRBD1. After removal of 8 bases from V and 4 bases from J, the junction contained 6 bases not matched to a gene. The CDR3 contains 13 residues. The CDR3 DNA reads as TGTGCCAGCGACGGGACAGAGGCAGATACGCAGTATTTT. As protein: CASDGTEADTQYF.

V usage is TRBV7-3 and J usage is TRBJ2-2, with a weak D call TRBD2 (6 bases). Germline loops: CDR1 SGHTA, CDR2 FQGTGA. V was cut by 5 bases and J by 5 bases, with 15 bases left in between. This CDR3 has 15 residues. CDR3 sequence (DNA): TGTGCCAGCAGCATTGGGGGGATTGATACCGGGGAGCTGTTTTTT. The encoded protein is CASSIGGIDTGELFF.

This chain's CDR3 is CASTLGVGLNTEAFF. CDR3 sequence (DNA): TGTGCCAGCACCCTCGGGGTAGGACTGAACACTGAAGCTTTCTTT. The rearrangement links TRBV7-9 to TRBJ1-1; D is unclear. This CDR3 comprises 15 residues. The germline CDR1 and CDR2 sequences are SEHNR and FQNEAQ (reference sequence). Deletions cut 7 bases from V and 0 bases from J, with 15 bases between.

The chain couples TRBV5-5 to TRBJ2-6; D is ambiguous. The germline V gene encodes CDR1 SGHKS and CDR2 YYEKEE (reference sequence). V lost 0 bases and J lost 0, with 4 bases in between. This CDR3 is 15 amino acids long. This chain's CDR3 is CASSLDISGANVLTF. The CDR3 DNA reads as TGTGCCAGCAGCTTGGACATCTCTGGGGCCAACGTCCTGACTTTC. The full variable domain, rest sourced from reference TRBV5-5 and TRBJ2-6, is DAGVTQSPTHLIKTRGQQVTLRCSPISGHKSVSWYQQVLGQGPQFIFQYYEKEERGRGNFPDRFSARQFPNYSSELNVNALLLGDSALYLCASSLDISGANVLTFGAGSRLTVL.

The chain links TRBV19 to TRBJ1-5; the D is unclear. V was cut by 1 base and J by 4 bases, with 11 bases left in between. The CDR3 sequence is 15 residues long. Per germline, CDR1 LNHDA and CDR2 SQIVND (reference sequence). CDR3 sequence reads: CASSIVWGGNQPQHF. CDR3 coding DNA: TGTGCCAGTAGTATAGTTTGGGGTGGTAATCAGCCCCAGCATTTT.

The chain is built from TRBV9 and TRBJ2-5; D uncertain. Between the trimmed V and J ends, which lost 0 bases and 3 bases, there was a span of 3 bases. CDR3 length: 12 amino acids. Germline V gene data show CDR1 as SGDLS and CDR2 as YYNGEE. The CDR3 loop is CASSVGEETQYF. The CDR3 nucleotides read TGTGCCAGCAGCGTAGGAGAAGAGACCCAGTACTTC. The variable domain in full, with the rest retrieved from reference TRBV9 and TRBJ2-5, is DSGVTQTPKHLITATGQRVTLRCSPRSGDLSVYWYQQSLDQGLQFLIQYYNGEERAKGNILERFSAQQFPDLHSELNLSSLELGDSALYFCASSVGEETQYFGPGTRLLVL.

The rearrangement joins TRBV7-8 to TRBJ1-4; D remains unclear. Per germline, CDR1 SGHVS and CDR2 FQNEAQ. The V and J ends lost 5 bases and 8 bases respectively, with 21 bases between them. The CDR3 is 16 residues long. CDR3 in DNA: TGTGCCAGCAGCAAATTAGACCGGGGTCTGTTGGAAAAACTGTTTTTT. Protein product: CASSKLDRGLLEKLFF.

The chain recombines TRBV6-6 with TRBJ1-2, with 9 bases matching TRBD1. Germline-derived CDR1 and CDR2 are MNHNY and SVGAGI (reference sequence). CDR3 length: 15 residues. V was clipped by 2 bases and J by 5 bases; unmatched bases: 6. The CDR3 reads CASSYPTGGGYGYTF. The DNA for the CDR3 is TGTGCCAGCAGTTACCCGACAGGGGGTGGGTATGGCTACACCTTC.

The chain carries TRBV19 and TRBJ2-7; D is perhaps TRBD2 (5 bases). From germline, CDR1 is LNHDA and CDR2 SQIVND (reference sequence). This CDR3 spans 13 amino acids. Trimming removed 4 bases from V and 3 bases from J, with 10 bases in between. The DNA for the CDR3 is TGTGCCAGTAGTAACGGGGTTATCTACGAGCAGTACTTC. The encoded protein is CASSNGVIYEQYF.

The chain recombines TRBV4-3 with TRBJ1-2; D may be TRBD1 (5 bases). V was shortened by 0 bases and J by 7 bases, with 15 bases between the two germline ends. The CDR3 sequence is 15 residues long. CDR1 and CDR2 from the germline V gene are LGHNA and YSLEER. The CDR3 nucleotides are TGCGCCAGCAGCCAAGACTTCACGGGGGATGGTGGCTACACCTTC. It yields the protein CASSQDFTGDGGYTF.

The chain combines TRBV5-1 with TRBJ1-2; D remains ambiguous. V was clipped by 5 bases and J by 4 bases, with 12 bases between them. CDR3 length: 13 residues. In germline, CDR1 is SGHRS, CDR2 YFSETQ. Here the CDR3 reads CASSQDTLYGYTF. The CDR3 coding sequence is TGCGCCAGCAGTCAAGATACGCTCTATGGCTACACCTTC.

The rearrangement links TRBV3-1 (or the pseudogene TRBV3-2) to TRBJ1-4; unclear D gene. Germline CDR1 reads LGHDT; CDR2 reads YNNKEL (reference sequence). This CDR3 region has 10 residues. Deletions cut 9 bases from V and 7 bases from J, with 6 bases between. The CDR3, as DNA: TGTGCCAGGGATCGTGAAAAACTGTTTTTT. It encodes CARDREKLFF.

The chain recombines TRBV3-1 (or the pseudogene TRBV3-2) with TRBJ2-1, with 7 nucleotides matching TRBD2. CDR1 and CDR2 from the germline V gene are LGHDT and YNNKEL (reference sequence). V was clipped by 5 bases and J by 6 bases; unmatched bases: 7. The length of the CDR3 is 14 residues. This CDR3 is CASSVGLGVNEQFF. DNA of the CDR3: TGTGCCAGCAGCGTCGGACTAGGGGTCAATGAGCAGTTCTTC.

This rearrangement joins TRBV7-2 to TRBJ2-7, with TRBD1 identical over 7 bases. Looked up from germline, CDR1 is SGHTA and CDR2 is FQGNSA. V lost 4 bases and J lost 3; bases outside the gene matches: 6. CDR3 size: 14 residues. The CDR3 bases are TGTGCCAGCAGCTCCCGACAGGGTGGCTACGAGCAGTACTTC. This translates into CASSSRQGGYEQYF.

The rearrangement joins TRBV19 to TRBJ1-4; the D is unclear. V was cut by 7 bases and J by 1 base, with 19 bases left in between. The CDR3 runs 17 residues. The germline gives CDR1 LNHDA, CDR2 SQIVND (reference sequence). The CDR3 DNA follows: TGTGCCAGTACCACGGTAGGGTCGTTGGGAACTAATGAAAAACTGTTTTTT. Encoded protein: CASTTVGSLGTNEKLFF. The complete variable domain, with remaining parts taken from reference TRBV19 and TRBJ1-4, reads DGGITQSPKYLFRKEGQNVTLSCEQNLNHDAMYWYRQDPGQGLRLIYYSQIVNDFQKGDIAEGYSVSREKKESFPLTVTSAQKNPTAFYLCASTTVGSLGTNEKLFFGSGTQLSVL.

The table lists this clone with a count of one. This chain connects TRBV7-3 to TRBJ1-6, with 9 bases matching TRBD1. Germline V CDR1 and CDR2: SGHTA, FQGTGA. After removal of 5 bases from V and 7 bases from J, the junction contained 9 bases not matched to a gene. CDR3 size: 16 residues. The CDR3 region has the DNA TGTGCCAGCAGCAACAGGGGGCGCTTAGAAAATTCACCCCTCCACTTT. Protein sequence: CASSNRGRLENSPLHF.

This chain joins TRBV3-1 (or the pseudogene TRBV3-2) and TRBJ2-7; possible D gene TRBD1, 6 bases. The germline V gene encodes CDR1 LGHDT and CDR2 YNNKEL (reference sequence). The CDR3 runs to 15 residues. V was cut by 4 bases and J by 5 bases, with 18 bases left in between. The CDR3 DNA reads TGTGCCAGCAGCCGCAAATGGTCCAGGGGTGACGAGCAGTACTTC. The encoded protein is CASSRKWSRGDEQYF.

The chain is built from TRBV6-5 and TRBJ1-1; 10 bases are shared with TRBD1. CDR1 is MNHEY, CDR2 SVGAGI, per germline. V gave up 2 bases and J gave up 7 bases; unmatched junction bases: 1. This CDR3 spans 13 amino acids. The CDR3, as DNA: TGTGCCAGCAGTTACAGGACAGGGGGTGAAGCTTTCTTT. Its protein is CASSYRTGGEAFF.

This clone appeared a single time. The J gene is TRBJ2-7, the V gene TRBV7-2; 10 positions match TRBD2. In germline, CDR1 is SGHTA, CDR2 FQGNSA. V lost 3 bases and J lost 4; bases outside the gene matches: 6. CDR3 length equals 15 residues. The DNA of the CDR3 is TGTGCCAGCAGCTTGGCTAGCGGGGGCCAGTACGAGCAGTACTTC. Encoded protein: CASSLASGGQYEQYF.

The chain combines TRBV12-5 with TRBJ2-5, with D possibly called TRBD1 or TRBD2 (6 bases each). The CDR3 is 14 residues long. Per germline, CDR1 LGHNT and CDR2 FRNRAP. Between the trimmed V and J ends, which lost 2 bases and 5 bases, there was a span of 12 bases. CDR3 sequence reads: CASGLTGARETQYF. CDR3 coding DNA: TGTGCTAGTGGTTTGACGGGGGCGCGGGAGACCCAGTACTTC.

The V and J genes are TRBV4-3 and TRBJ2-3, with a weak D call TRBD1 (6 bases). The CDR3 covers 18 residues. Germline lookup yields CDR1 LGHNA and CDR2 YSLEER. The V end lost 0 bases, the J end lost 3 bases, and 19 bases lay between the germline ends. The CDR3 here is CASSQDDVGRGVTDTQYF. CDR3 nucleotides: TGCGCCAGCAGCCAAGACGACGTGGGCAGGGGAGTGACAGATACGCAGTATTTT.

This chain joins TRBV19 and TRBJ2-2, with a weak D call TRBD2 (6 bases). The CDR3 is 15 amino acids. The germline V and J ends were trimmed by 7 bases and 5 bases, with 17 bases remaining between them. Germline-derived CDR1 and CDR2 are LNHDA and SQIVND (reference sequence). DNA of the CDR3: TGTGCCAGTATATCAGGACCGGGGAGGACCGGGGAGCTGTTTTTT. It translates to CASISGPGRTGELFF.

The rearrangement joins TRBV24-1 to TRBJ1-2, with D hard to call. The V gene's germline CDR1 is KGHDR and CDR2 SFDVKD. The CDR3 covers 11 residues. V gave up 6 bases and J gave up 8 bases, with 9 bases separating them. CDR3 sequence (DNA): TGTGCCACCAGTTACAACCAAGGCTACACCTTC. It specifies CATSYNQGYTF.

The rearrangement uses TRBV5-1 and TRBJ1-4, with D perhaps TRBD1 (6 bases). Trimming left V 2 bases short and J 4 bases short, with 9 bases between. This CDR3 contains 14 residues. Germline V lookup: CDR1 SGHRS, CDR2 YFSETQ. CDR3 in amino acids: CASSFGTFNEKLFF. DNA for the CDR3: TGCGCCAGCAGCTTCGGGACATTTAATGAAAAACTGTTTTTT. The variable domain in full, completed from reference TRBV5-1 and TRBJ1-4, reads KAGVTQTPRYLIKTRGQQVTLSCSPISGHRSVSWYQQTPGQGLQFLFEYFSETQRNKGNFPGRFSGRQFSNSRSEMNVSTLELGDSALYLCASSFGTFNEKLFFGSGTQLSVL.

J is TRBJ2-2 and V is TRBV14; D may correspond to TRBD1 or TRBD2 (5 bases each). The germline V and J ends were trimmed by 0 bases and 3 bases, with 14 bases remaining between them. Per the germline V gene, CDR1 is SGHDN and CDR2 is FVKESK. This CDR3 comprises 17 residues. The CDR3 spells CASSQEGLGVDTGELFF. In DNA, the CDR3 is TGTGCCAGCAGCCAAGAGGGGCTCGGGGTCGACACCGGGGAGCTGTTTTTT.

This CDR3 is CASTGTYEQYF. The DNA for the CDR3 is TGTGCCAGCACCGGGACCTACGAGCAGTACTTC. The V gene is TRBV7-9, the J gene TRBJ2-7, with a tentative D call TRBD2 (5 bases). Trimming left V 7 bases short and J 2 bases short, with 6 bases between. The CDR3 totals 11 residues. Germline values: CDR1 SEHNR, CDR2 FQNEAQ (reference sequence).